This T cell receptor beta chain was identified in a study of blood T cell dynamics during melanoma immunotherapy. Indicated time point: pre-treatment baseline. At 12 weeks after first infusion, RECIST 1.1 defined response for most patients. Patients had no prior systemic cancer treatment, immunosuppressants or other active cancers. DNA loading was fixed at about 0.35 ug for all bulk PBMC samples. Only in-frame clones appear in the TCRdb table, and some are missing; sequencing was by immunoSEQ multiplex PCR. Here the sample spans about 20,000 clones, approximately 89% being singletons. Source: blood, taken from a patient treated with checkpoint blockade. The sequence was collected from a human donor with melanoma.

The DNA for the CDR3 is TGTGCCAGCAGCCCGGGGCGCCTGATGGGGGAAAAACTGTTTTTT. Protein: CASSPGRLMGEKLFF. The genes are TRBV5-8 and TRBJ1-4, with D tentatively TRBD1 (5 bases). The V and J ends lost 4 bases and 8 bases respectively, with 18 bases between them. The CDR3 runs 15 residues. Looked up from germline, CDR1 is SGHTS and CDR2 is YDEGEE.